This T cell receptor (beta chain) was captured by sequencing in a study of T cell responses to AZD1222 COVID-19 vaccine. Per the germline V gene, CDR1 is MNHEY and CDR2 is SMNVEV (reference sequence). The length of the CDR3 is 13 residues. The V end was cut by 6 bases, the J end by 4 bases, with 12 bases between. Findings and limits, study-wide: Among those given AZD1222, only six were seropositive at baseline. Repertoire samples came only from after the peak T cell response. Nearly half of unique spike-specific TCRs reportedly avoided B.1.351 and B.1.1.7 mutated regions.

Worth noting for this clone: Its target is unknown.

Libraries were prepared by immunoSEQ multiplex PCR; TCRdb keeps only in-frame clonotypes and omits some of them. The sample lists about 150,000 clones, 90% occurring once. V and J are TRBV27 and TRBJ1-2; D is unclear. The sequence came from an adult who received the AZD1222 COVID-19 vaccine. Sequencing was performed on peripheral blood, taken 28 days after the second AZD1222 dose. CDR3: CASRTTSPYGYTF. DNA for the CDR3: TGTGCCAGCAGAACGACAAGTCCCTATGGCTACACCTTC.